The 13 T cell receptor beta chains below come from one sample, sequenced in a study of identical twins. TCRdb passed the 5' RACE reads through MiXCR, listing each CDR3 protein once. The sample records 250,000 to 300,000 distinct CDR3 sequences, roughly 9% being singletons. These sequences were also reported in another study, on yellow fever vaccine responses in identical twins.

Sequenced: CD8+ T cells sorted from blood. Receptors were obtained from a woman aged 18 to 35 in good health.

In this sample, this clonotype turned up many times. This chain uses TRBV7-9 with TRBJ2-7; 9 bases map to TRBD2. V trimming: 7 bases; J trimming: 3 bases; junction bases outside the gene matches: 7. CDR3 length equals 14 residues. Germline-derived CDR1 and CDR2 are SEHNR and FQNEAQ (reference sequence). The CDR3 DNA is TGTGCCAGCACTTCGACTAGCGGATTCTACGAGCAGTACTTC. Its translation: CASTSTSGFYEQYF.

Concerning this clonotype: The junction departs from germline at one end; a sequencing error may be responsible. V and J are TRBV20-1 and TRBJ1-2; TRBD1 matches at 9 bases. Germline values: CDR1 DFQATT, CDR2 SNEGSKA (reference sequence). CDR3 length equals 17 residues. The DNA for the CDR3 is TGCTGTGCTAGCCGGGACAGGGATGTATTTACGGGCTATGGCTACACCTTC. Translated: CCASRDRDVFTGYGYTF.

The rearrangement uses TRBV7-2 and TRBJ2-7, with D perhaps matching TRBD2 (6 bases). The CDR3 contains 15 residues. The germline V and J ends were trimmed by 5 bases and 4 bases, with 18 bases remaining between them. CDR1 is SGHTA and CDR2 is FQGNSA in the germline V gene. The CDR3 DNA sequence: TGTGCCAGCAGCCGCGTTTCGGAGGGTTTTTACGAGCAGTACTTC. Protein product: CASSRVSEGFYEQYF.

This clonotype has more than one count but fewer than ten. The chain carries TRBV28 and TRBJ1-5; the D is unclear. V was cut by 7 bases and J by 5 bases, with 18 bases left in between. The length of the CDR3 is 15 residues. Germline CDR1 MDHEN, CDR2 SYDVKM. As DNA, the CDR3 is TGTGCCAGCACGGGGAGGTCCGAGACTTATCAGCCCCAGCATTTT. Translating it yields CASTGRSETYQPQHF.

V is TRBV3-1 and J is TRBJ2-5; tentatively, D is TRBD1 (7 bases). V lost 0 bases to trimming and J lost 5 bases, with 16 bases between them. Germline V gene lookup returns CDR1 LGHDT and CDR2 YNNKEL (reference sequence). The CDR3 spans 16 residues. The CDR3, as DNA: TGTGCCAGCAGCCAAGATATGGAGGGGGCAGGGGAGACCCAGTACTTC. Protein sequence: CASSQDMEGAGETQYF.

This clonotype has only one observation. The genes are TRBV19 and TRBJ2-7; TRBD2 matches at 9 bases. The CDR3 contains 14 residues. The germline V gene encodes CDR1 LNHDA and CDR2 SQIVND (reference sequence). Trimming took 4 bases from V and 3 from J; bases not matched to a gene: 4. The CDR3 coding sequence is TGTGCCAGTAGTACTTTTAGCGGGAGCTACGAGCAGTACTTC. It translates to CASSTFSGSYEQYF.

This clonotype was seen only a few times. The genes are TRBV7-3 and TRBJ2-3; D might be TRBD2 (5 bases). V lost 4 bases, J lost 4 bases, and 9 bases lay in between. CDR1 and CDR2 (germline): SGHTA, FQGTGA. There are 13 residues in the CDR3. CDR3 residues: CASSSGISDTQYF. The CDR3, as DNA: TGTGCCAGCAGCTCCGGGATTTCAGATACGCAGTATTTT. Full variable domain (rest looked up from reference TRBV7-3 and TRBJ2-3): GAGVSQTPSNKVTEKGKYVELRCDPISGHTALYWYRQSLGQGPEFLIYFQGTGAADDSGLPNDRFFAVRPEGSVSTLKIQRTERGDSAVYLCASSSGISDTQYFGPGTRLTVL.

This clonotype came up a few times. The chain joins TRBV7-8 to TRBJ2-2; D is uncertain. From germline, CDR1 is SGHVS and CDR2 FQNEAQ. V was cut by 5 bases and J by 2 bases, with 12 bases left in between. CDR3 length equals 15 residues. CDR3 bases: TGTGCCAGCAGCGCAGCCCAAGGCAACACCGGGGAGCTGTTTTTT. Its translation: CASSAAQGNTGELFF. Combining the CDR3 with reference TRBV7-8 and TRBJ2-2 gives the whole variable domain GAGVSQSPRYKVAKRGQDVALRCDPISGHVSLFWYQQALGQGPEFLTYFQNEAQLDKSGLPSDRFFAERPEGSVSTLKIQRTQQEDSAVYLCASSAAQGNTGELFFGEGSRLTVL.

This clonotype showed up just a few times. This chain joins TRBV11-1 and TRBJ1-3; 7 nucleotides line up with TRBD1. J was trimmed by 0 bases and V by 4 bases; bases with no gene match: 18. Germline V CDR1 and CDR2: SGHAT, FQDESV (reference sequence). The CDR3 runs 20 residues. In nucleotides, the CDR3 is TGTGCCAGCAGCTACCCCAGCGAGGGGGCAGCGAGATTCTCTGGAAACACCATATATTTT. Translation: CASSYPSEGAARFSGNTIYF.

The sample holds many counts of this clonotype. V usage is TRBV12-3 or TRBV12-4 and J usage is TRBJ2-1, with D unresolved. Trimming left V 5 bases short and J 1 base short, with 12 bases between. The CDR3 covers 15 residues. CDR3 sequence: CASSPTAGSYNEQFF. CDR3 nucleotide sequence: TGTGCCAGCAGTCCGACCGCAGGTTCCTACAATGAGCAGTTCTTC.

The table lists this clonotype with many counts. This sequence joins TRBV29-1 and TRBJ2-7; TRBD1 matches 8 bases. CDR1 and CDR2 (germline): SQVTM, ANQGSEA. V shed 1 base, J shed 3 bases, and the junction held 2 bases outside the gene matches. The CDR3 loop spans 13 amino acids. The CDR3 bases are TGCAGCGTTGAAGTAACAGGGGGCTACGAGCAGTACTTC. Translated: CSVEVTGGYEQYF.

The chain combines TRBV5-6 with TRBJ1-5; no reliable D call. The CDR3 is made up of 13 amino acids. The germline V gene has CDR1 SGHDT and CDR2 YYEEEE. Between the trimmed V and J ends, which lost 4 bases and 7 bases, there was a span of 12 bases. The CDR3, as DNA: TGTGCCAGCAGCCGGGGAACGGGCCAGCCCCAGCATTTT. Translation gives CASSRGTGQPQHF.

J is TRBJ2-7 and V is TRBV10-3; D tentatively fits TRBD1 or TRBD2 (5 bases each). V lost 4 bases to trimming and J lost 0 bases, with 19 bases between them. Looked up from germline, CDR1 is ENHRY and CDR2 is SYGVKD. The CDR3 length is 17 residues. CDR3 sequence: CAISAWDPQRGSYEQYF. The DNA of the CDR3 is TGTGCCATCAGTGCATGGGACCCCCAAAGGGGCTCCTACGAGCAGTACTTC.